Listed here is a single TCR beta chain. What it recognizes is unknown. The data are from a study of T cells after yellow fever vaccination. Findings and limits, study-wide: The secondary response was weaker but peaked faster, day 5 versus 15.

The V end was cut by 5 bases, the J end by 7 bases, with 12 bases between. Germline V gives CDR1 SQVTM, CDR2 ANQGSEA. This CDR3 comprises 12 residues. Template switching by 5'RACE produced TCR cDNA, adding a universal primer site and UMIs. Using its own MiXCR run on the 5' RACE reads, TCRdb lists one record per CDR3 protein. The table records 500,000 to 700,000 distinct CDR3 sequences, 15% to 20% of them present only once. This chain joins TRBV29-1 and TRBJ2-1; D unresolved. This specimen consisted of PBMCs, obtained 15 days after the yellow fever booster vaccination. This sequence originates from a man aged 25 to 40 who received the YFV17D yellow fever vaccine. CDR3 region: CSVQYGRNEQFF. CDR3 coding DNA: TGCAGCGTTCAGTATGGGCGGAATGAGCAGTTCTTC.